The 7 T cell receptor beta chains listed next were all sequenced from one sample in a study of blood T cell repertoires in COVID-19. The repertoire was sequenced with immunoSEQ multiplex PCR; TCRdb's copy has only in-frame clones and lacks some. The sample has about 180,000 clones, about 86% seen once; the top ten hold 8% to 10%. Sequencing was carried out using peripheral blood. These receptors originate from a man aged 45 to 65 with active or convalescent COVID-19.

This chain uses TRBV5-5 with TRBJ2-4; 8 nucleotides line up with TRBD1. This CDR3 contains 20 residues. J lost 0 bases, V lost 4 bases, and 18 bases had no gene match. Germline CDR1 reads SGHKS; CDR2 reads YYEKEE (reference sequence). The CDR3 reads CASSARAGGGGLLAKNIQYF. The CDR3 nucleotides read TGTGCCAGCAGCGCGCGGGCAGGGGGCGGTGGTCTACTAGCCAAAAACATTCAGTACTTC.

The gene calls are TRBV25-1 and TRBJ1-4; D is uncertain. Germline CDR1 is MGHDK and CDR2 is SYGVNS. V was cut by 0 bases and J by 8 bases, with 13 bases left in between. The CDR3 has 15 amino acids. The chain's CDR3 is CASSEYLVGREKLFF. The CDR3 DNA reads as TGTGCCAGCAGTGAATATTTGGTAGGGAGGGAAAAACTGTTTTTT. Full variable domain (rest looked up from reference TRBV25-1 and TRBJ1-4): EADIYQTPRYLVIGTGKKITLECSQTMGHDKMYWYQQDPGMELHLIHYSYGVNSTEKGDLSSESTVSRIRTEHFPLTLESARPSHTSQYLCASSEYLVGREKLFFGSGTQLSVL.

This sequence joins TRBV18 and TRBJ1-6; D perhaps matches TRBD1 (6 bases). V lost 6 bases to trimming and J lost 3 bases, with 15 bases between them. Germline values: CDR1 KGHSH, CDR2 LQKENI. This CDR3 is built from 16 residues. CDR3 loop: CASSKGRGIYNSPLHF. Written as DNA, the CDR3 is TGTGCCAGCTCGAAAGGAAGGGGGATCTATAATTCACCCCTCCACTTT.

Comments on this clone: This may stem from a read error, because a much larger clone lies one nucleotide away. The CDR3 bases are TGTGCCAGCAGCCTGGACAGGGGAGCCTACGAGCAGTACTTC. It is translated as CASSLDRGAYEQYF. The chain is built from TRBV11-1 and TRBJ2-7; TRBD1 matches 9 bases. This CDR3 contains 14 residues. Germline lookup yields CDR1 SGHAT and CDR2 FQDESV (reference sequence). V shed 5 bases and J 2 bases; nucleotides not matched to a gene: 4.

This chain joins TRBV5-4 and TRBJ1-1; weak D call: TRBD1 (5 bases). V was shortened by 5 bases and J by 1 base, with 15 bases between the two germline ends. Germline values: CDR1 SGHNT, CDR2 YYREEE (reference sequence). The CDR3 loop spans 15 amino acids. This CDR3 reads CASRTDMQGNTEAFF. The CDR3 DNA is TGTGCCAGCAGAACCGATATGCAGGGGAACACTGAAGCTTTCTTT.

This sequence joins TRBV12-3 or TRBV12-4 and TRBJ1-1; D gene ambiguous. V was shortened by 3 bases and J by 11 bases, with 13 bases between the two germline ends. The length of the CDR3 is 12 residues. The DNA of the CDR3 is TGTGCCAGCAGTTTTGTTCGGGTACGTGCTTTCTTT. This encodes CASSFVRVRAFF.

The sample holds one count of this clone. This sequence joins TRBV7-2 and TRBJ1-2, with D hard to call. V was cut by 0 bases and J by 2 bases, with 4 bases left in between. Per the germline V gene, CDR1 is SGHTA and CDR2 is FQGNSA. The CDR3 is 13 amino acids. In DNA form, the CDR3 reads TGTGCCAGCAGCTTAGCAGAGAACTATGGCTACACCTTC. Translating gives CASSLAENYGYTF.